This T cell receptor (beta chain) was captured in a study of T-cell memory formation after mild COVID-19. Study context: TCR clustering was largely donor specific.

Study results and caveats: While clones contracting from day 15 to 85 were balanced between CD4 and CD8, later expanders leaned CD4+.

This clonotype was observed a handful of times. Its specificity is unknown. TCRdb re-called the 5' RACE reads with MiXCR, one entry per CDR3 protein. Of around 450,000 distinct CDR3 sequences in the sample, 20% to 25% are singletons; the top ten hold around 9.5%. Trimming cost V 2 bases and J 1 base, with 6 bases left between them. This CDR3 has 13 residues. Germline loops: CDR1 KGHSH, CDR2 LQKENI. The genes are TRBV18 and TRBJ2-7; D is uncertain. The specimen was PBMCs or a T cell subset sorted from them (not recorded which). The receptor's source is an adult woman who had mild COVID-19 (a few samples of this study predate the infection). Cell type and time point are not known. The CDR3 sequence: CASSPENSYEQYF. DNA for the CDR3: TGTGCCAGCTCACCAGAGAATTCCTACGAGCAGTACTTC.